This T cell receptor beta chain was retrieved from a study of quantifying T cell responses using KT2 cells (dated by TCRdb to between 2016 and 2019). General notes on the study: RNA was DNase-treated and reverse transcribed with TCR alpha and beta constant-region primers, mostly using SuperScript III. PCR2 was performed as a SYBR Green qPCR and was stopped at a predetermined fluorescence threshold so that over-amplification was avoided. Under optimum conditions, the efficiency of the T4 ligation step was estimated to be more than 8%. Results the study describes overall, beyond this receptor: Detection of KT2 sequences showed saturation at very high KT2 spike-in numbers. No side-by-side comparison between this pipeline and other TCR sequencing techniques was included in the study. Over several orders of magnitude, the number of KT2 alpha and beta sequences rose linearly with the number of KT2 cells put in. Even at the lowest spike-in tested, roughly one KT2 cell per 100,000 PBMC, KT2 sequences were still detected.

V ends up 3 bases short and J 7 bases short, with an unmatched junction base count of 8. The germline V gene encodes CDR1 KGHDR and CDR2 SFDVKD. From the cysteine up to the phenylalanine, the CDR3 has a length of 15 residues. The DNA shown is the 45-base CDR3, in frame from base 1. To test the sensitivity and accuracy of the pipeline, known numbers of KT2, a T cell clone whose TCR had already been sequenced, were spiked into unfractionated PBMC. A range of KT2-to-PBMC ratios was produced by mixing KT2 cells with a fixed number of PBMC. The library was obtained by UMI-ligation and nested PCR. T4 RNA ligase 1 was used to ligate a single-stranded oligonucleotide containing the Illumina SP2 sequence and a UMI to the 3' end of the cDNA. PCR1 consisted of 4 cycles (98 degrees C 15 s, 69 degrees C 30 s, 72 degrees C 40 s), and for the beta primer an equimolar mix of RC1.1 and RC1.2 was used to cover TRBC1 and TRBC2. From PCR2 onward, TCR alpha and beta chains were processed separately, with sample indices and Illumina adaptors added. The UMI was composed of 12 random nucleotides, arranged as two hexamers separated by a spacer, and was positioned after an 8-base spacer. Libraries were sequenced on an Illumina MiSeq using v2 2x251 paired-end chemistry, with about eleven samples typically included per run. To increase diversity, roughly 5-7% PhiX DNA was added to each sequencing library. The study's own analysis went as follows. bcl2fastq converted raw reads to FASTQ, and Demultiplexor demultiplexed the reads by dual indices. V and J genes were assigned by Decombinator through tag matching, with a single base-pair mismatch permitted. UMIs were used by Collapsinator to correct both sequencing errors and frequency errors caused by PCR heterogeneity. CDR3Translator turned Decombinator identifiers into nucleotide sequence, translated that sequence into amino acids, and pulled out the CDR3 based on C- and N-terminal motifs. Each distinct KT2 TCR was counted as one cluster of KT2 sequences that shared a single unique molecular identifier. The public reads were reanalyzed by TCRdb: fastp trimming at Q25, MiXCR alignment, in-frame beta chains only. Each record represents a unique CDR3 protein, reported with the most common genes and DNA among its rows. The V and J calls were not made by the authors but by TCRdb's processing. Within this sample are about 33,000 distinct CDR3 sequences, with 10% of them counted one time only. The ten largest make up roughly 10% of the sample.

About this clonotype itself: The antigen it recognizes is unknown. No per-base quality is available; no much larger clone lies one base away.

This receptor was taken from a human donor. The sample was PBMCs spiked with cells of the T cell clone KT2. The chain links TRBV24-1 with TRBJ1-5; TRBD1 lines up with 7 middle nucleotides. The CDR3: CATSDRGTDPQPQHF. The DNA reads as follows: TGTGCCACCAGTGATCGCGGGACAGATCCACAGCCCCAGCATTTT.